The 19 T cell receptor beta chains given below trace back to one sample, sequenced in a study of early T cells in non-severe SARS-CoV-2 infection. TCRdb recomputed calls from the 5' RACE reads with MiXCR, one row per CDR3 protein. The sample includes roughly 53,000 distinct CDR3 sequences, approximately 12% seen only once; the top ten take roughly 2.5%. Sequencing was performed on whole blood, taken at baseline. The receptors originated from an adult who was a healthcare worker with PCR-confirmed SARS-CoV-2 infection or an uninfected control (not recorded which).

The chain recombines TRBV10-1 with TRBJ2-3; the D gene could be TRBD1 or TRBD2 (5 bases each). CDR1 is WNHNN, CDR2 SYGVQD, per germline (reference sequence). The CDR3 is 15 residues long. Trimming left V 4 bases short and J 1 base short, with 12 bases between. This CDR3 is CASSGRDRGTDTQYF. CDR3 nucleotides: TGCGCCAGCAGTGGAAGGGACCGAGGCACAGATACGCAGTATTTT.

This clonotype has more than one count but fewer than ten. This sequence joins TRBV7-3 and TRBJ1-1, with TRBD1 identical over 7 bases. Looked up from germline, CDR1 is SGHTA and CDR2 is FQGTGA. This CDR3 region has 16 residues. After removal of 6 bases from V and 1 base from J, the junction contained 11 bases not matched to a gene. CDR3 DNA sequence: TGTGCCAGCAGTCCGTATCTAGGGGGCCGGAACACTGAAGCTTTCTTT. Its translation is CASSPYLGGRNTEAFF.

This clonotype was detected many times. Written as DNA, the CDR3 is TGTGCCAGCAGCGCGGGGGTCGGGGATACGCAGTATTTT. Its protein is CASSAGVGDTQYF. The chain recombines TRBV9 with TRBJ2-3; TRBD2 might be the D (6 bases). The germline V and J ends were trimmed by 3 bases and 6 bases, with 11 bases remaining between them. Germline V gene data show CDR1 as SGDLS and CDR2 as YYNGEE. The CDR3 sequence is 13 residues long.

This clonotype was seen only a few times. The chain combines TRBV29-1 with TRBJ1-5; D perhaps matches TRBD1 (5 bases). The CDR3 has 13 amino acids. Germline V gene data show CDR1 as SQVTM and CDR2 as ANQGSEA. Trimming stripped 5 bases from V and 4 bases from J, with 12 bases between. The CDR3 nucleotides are TGCAGCGTTCGACAGAACTCTAATCAGCCCCAGCATTTT. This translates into CSVRQNSNQPQHF.

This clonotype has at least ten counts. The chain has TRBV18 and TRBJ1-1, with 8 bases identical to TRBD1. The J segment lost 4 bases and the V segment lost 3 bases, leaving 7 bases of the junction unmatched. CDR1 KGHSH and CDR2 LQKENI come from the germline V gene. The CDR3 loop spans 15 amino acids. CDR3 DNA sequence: TGTGCCAGCTCACCGCCACACAGGGGGAGCACTGAAGCTTTCTTT. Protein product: CASSPPHRGSTEAFF.

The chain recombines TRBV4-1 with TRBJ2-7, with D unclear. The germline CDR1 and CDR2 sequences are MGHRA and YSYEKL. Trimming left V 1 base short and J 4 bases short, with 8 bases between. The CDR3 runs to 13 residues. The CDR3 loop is CASSQVLGYEQYF. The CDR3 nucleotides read TGCGCCAGCAGCCAAGTTCTGGGTTACGAGCAGTACTTC.

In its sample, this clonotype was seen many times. The CDR3 is CASSQTQSRGYTF. Here the CDR3 DNA reads TGTGCCAGCAGCCAAACCCAGTCACGCGGCTACACCTTC. This chain connects TRBV3-1 to TRBJ1-2; no definite D call. V lost 2 bases and J lost 8, with 12 bases in between. The CDR3 is 13 amino acids. Germline V gene sequence: CDR1 LGHDT, CDR2 YNNKEL (reference sequence).

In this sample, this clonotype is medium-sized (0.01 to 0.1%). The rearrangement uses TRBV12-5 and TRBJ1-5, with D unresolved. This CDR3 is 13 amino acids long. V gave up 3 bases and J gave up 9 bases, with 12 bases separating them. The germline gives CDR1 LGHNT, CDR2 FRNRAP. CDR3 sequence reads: CASGFGQPAPQHF. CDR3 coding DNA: TGTGCTAGTGGTTTTGGCCAACCCGCGCCCCAGCATTTT.

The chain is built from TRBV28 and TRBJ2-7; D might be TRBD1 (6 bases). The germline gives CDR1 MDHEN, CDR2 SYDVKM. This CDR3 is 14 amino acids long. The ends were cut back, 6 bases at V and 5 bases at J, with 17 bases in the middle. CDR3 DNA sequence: TGTGCCAGCAGCAGGAACTTACAGGGTCACGAGCAGTACTTC. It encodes CASSRNLQGHEQYF.

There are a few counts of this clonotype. The CDR3 here is CASSPYRAGANVLTF. In nucleotides, the CDR3 is TGTGCCAGCAGCCCTTACAGGGCTGGGGCCAACGTCCTGACTTTC. This sequence joins TRBV7-3 and TRBJ2-6; possibly TRBD1 for D (6 bases). Trimming took off 5 bases at V and 2 bases at J, with 10 bases between the two ends. Germline-derived CDR1 and CDR2 are SGHTA and FQGTGA. This CDR3 spans 15 amino acids. Full variable domain (remainder filled in from reference TRBV7-3 and TRBJ2-6): GAGVSQTPSNKVTEKGKYVELRCDPISGHTALYWYRQSLGQGPEFLIYFQGTGAADDSGLPNDRFFAVRPEGSVSTLKIQRTERGDSAVYLCASSPYRAGANVLTFGAGSRLTVL.

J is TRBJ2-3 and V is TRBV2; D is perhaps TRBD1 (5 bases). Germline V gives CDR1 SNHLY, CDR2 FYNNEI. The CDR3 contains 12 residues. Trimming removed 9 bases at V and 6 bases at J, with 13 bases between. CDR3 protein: CASSRGADTQYF. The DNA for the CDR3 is TGTGCCAGTTCCCGTGGGGCCGATACGCAGTATTTT.

The CDR3 here is CASSSHTGGRNTEAFF. The CDR3 DNA is TGCGCCAGCAGCTCCCACACAGGGGGGAGGAACACTGAAGCTTTCTTT. This chain connects TRBV5-1 to TRBJ1-1, with TRBD1 matching 8 bases. V dropped 3 bases and J dropped 1; count of bases not matched to a gene: 8. CDR3 length equals 16 residues. The germline CDR1 and CDR2 sequences are SGHRS and YFSETQ.

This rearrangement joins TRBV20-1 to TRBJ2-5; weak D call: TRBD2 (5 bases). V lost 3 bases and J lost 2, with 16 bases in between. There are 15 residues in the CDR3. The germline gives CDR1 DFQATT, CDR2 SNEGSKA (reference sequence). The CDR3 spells CSARGWRTVQETQYF. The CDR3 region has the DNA TGCAGTGCTAGGGGATGGAGGACGGTACAAGAGACCCAGTACTTC.

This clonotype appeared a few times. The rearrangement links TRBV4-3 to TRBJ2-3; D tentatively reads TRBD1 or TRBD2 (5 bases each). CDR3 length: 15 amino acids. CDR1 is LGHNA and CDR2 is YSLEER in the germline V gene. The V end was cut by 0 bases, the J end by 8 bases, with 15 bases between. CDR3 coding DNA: TGCGCCAGCAGCCAAGATCCGAGGGGAGTTGTTACGCAGTATTTT. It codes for CASSQDPRGVVTQYF.

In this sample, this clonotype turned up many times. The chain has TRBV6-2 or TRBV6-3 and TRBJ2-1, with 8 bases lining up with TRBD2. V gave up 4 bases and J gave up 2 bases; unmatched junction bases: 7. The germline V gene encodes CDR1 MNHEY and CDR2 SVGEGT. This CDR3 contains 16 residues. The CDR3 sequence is CASSFVLAGPYNEQFF. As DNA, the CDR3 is TGTGCCAGCAGTTTTGTCCTAGCGGGCCCCTACAATGAGCAGTTCTTC.

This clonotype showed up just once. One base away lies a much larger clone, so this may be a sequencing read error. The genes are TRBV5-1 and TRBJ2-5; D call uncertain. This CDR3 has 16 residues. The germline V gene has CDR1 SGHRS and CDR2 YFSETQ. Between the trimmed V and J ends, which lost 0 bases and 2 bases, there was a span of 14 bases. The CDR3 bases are TGCGCCAGCAGCTTGGGGGTAGTGGGGAATCAAGAGACCCAGTACTTC. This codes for CASSLGVVGNQETQYF. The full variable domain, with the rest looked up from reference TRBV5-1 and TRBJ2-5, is KAGVTQTPRYLIKTRGQQVTLSCSPISGHRSVSWYQQTPGQGLQFLFEYFSETQRNKGNFPGRFSGRQFSNSRSEMNVSTLELGDSALYLCASSLGVVGNQETQYFGPGTRLLVL.

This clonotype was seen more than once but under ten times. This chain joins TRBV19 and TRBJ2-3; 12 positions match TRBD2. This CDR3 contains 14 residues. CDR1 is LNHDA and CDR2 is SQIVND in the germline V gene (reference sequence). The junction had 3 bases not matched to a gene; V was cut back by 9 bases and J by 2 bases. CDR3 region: CASRTSGTTDTQYF. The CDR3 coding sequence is TGTGCCAGCAGGACTAGCGGGACCACAGATACGCAGTATTTT. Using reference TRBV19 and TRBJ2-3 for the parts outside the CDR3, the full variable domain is DGGITQSPKYLFRKEGQNVTLSCEQNLNHDAMYWYRQDPGQGLRLIYYSQIVNDFQKGDIAEGYSVSREKKESFPLTVTSAQKNPTAFYLCASRTSGTTDTQYFGPGTRLTVL.

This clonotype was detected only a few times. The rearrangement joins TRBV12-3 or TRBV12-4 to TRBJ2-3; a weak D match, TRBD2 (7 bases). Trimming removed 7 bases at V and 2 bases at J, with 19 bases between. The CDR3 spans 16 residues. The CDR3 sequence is CASTLGRGTYTDTQYF. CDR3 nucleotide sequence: TGTGCCAGCACCTTAGGGAGGGGGACGTACACAGATACGCAGTATTTT.

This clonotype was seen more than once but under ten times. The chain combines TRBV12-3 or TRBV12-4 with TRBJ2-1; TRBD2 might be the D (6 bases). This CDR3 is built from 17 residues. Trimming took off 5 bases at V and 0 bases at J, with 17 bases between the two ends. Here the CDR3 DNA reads TGTGCCAGCAGTCTTAGCGGATGGCGGGACTCCTACAATGAGCAGTTCTTC. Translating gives CASSLSGWRDSYNEQFF.